The rows below give T cell receptor beta chains drawn from one sample of a study of blood T cell repertoires in COVID-19. Sequencing used immunoSEQ multiplex PCR; TCRdb keeps in-frame clones, though not all of them. The table includes about 87,000 clones, 90% detected once. The sequenced material came from peripheral blood. Receptors were obtained from a man between 18 and 35 years old with COVID-19, enrolled during active disease. Each CDR3 is given with its conserved first and last residue. D genes are given only for firm matches. For some rows the clone size is stated as once, few or many, or as a class when expanded; others skip it.

v_gene: TRBV6-5; j_gene: TRBJ2-7; abundance: NA; d_gene: NA; CDR3aa: CASSPGRREQYF; CDR3nt: TGTGCCAGCAGTCCAGGGAGGCGCGAGCAGTACTTC
v_gene: TRBV19; j_gene: TRBJ2-2; abundance: NA; d_gene: NA; CDR3aa: CASSTTGWGELFF; CDR3nt: TGTGCCAGTAGTACCACAGGGTGGGGGGAGCTGTTTTTT
v_gene: TRBV27; j_gene: TRBJ1-5; abundance: NA; d_gene: NA; CDR3aa: CASSFGRDQPQHF; CDR3nt: TGTGCCAGCAGTTTTGGGAGGGATCAGCCCCAGCATTTT
v_gene: TRBV13; j_gene: TRBJ2-6; abundance: NA; d_gene: NA; CDR3aa: CASTGGANVLTF; CDR3nt: TGTGCCTCGACTGGAGGGGCCAACGTCCTGACTTTC
v_gene: TRBV11-2; j_gene: TRBJ2-7; abundance: NA; d_gene: TRBD1; CDR3aa: CASSLGSRGSYEQYF; CDR3nt: TGTGCCAGCAGCTTAGGAAGCAGGGGGTCCTACGAGCAGTACTTC
v_gene: TRBV23-1; j_gene: TRBJ2-7; abundance: NA; d_gene: TRBD1; CDR3aa: CASKIRDSLRREQYF; CDR3nt: TGCGCCAGCAAAATCCGGGACAGCCTCCGTCGGGAGCAGTACTTC
v_gene: TRBV21-1; j_gene: TRBJ1-5; abundance: NA; d_gene: NA; CDR3aa: CASSSAPNQPQHF; CDR3nt: TGTGCCAGCAGCAGCGCCCCCAATCAGCCCCAGCATTTT
v_gene: TRBV11-2; j_gene: TRBJ2-1; abundance: NA; d_gene: NA; CDR3aa: CASSLVLAPEAYNEQFF; CDR3nt: TGTGCCAGCAGCTTAGTTCTCGCGCCTGAGGCCTACAATGAGCAGTTCTTC
v_gene: TRBV18; j_gene: TRBJ2-7; abundance: NA; d_gene: TRBD2; CDR3aa: CASSFPSGRDPYEQYF; CDR3nt: TGTGCCAGCTCATTCCCTAGCGGGAGGGACCCCTACGAGCAGTACTTC
v_gene: TRBV7-6; j_gene: TRBJ2-2; abundance: NA; d_gene: TRBD2; CDR3aa: CASSPGLAGELSTGELFF; CDR3nt: TGTGCCAGCAGCCCGGGACTAGCGGGAGAGTTGAGCACCGGGGAGCTGTTTTTT
v_gene: TRBV5-1; j_gene: TRBJ2-1; abundance: NA; d_gene: TRBD2; CDR3aa: CASSLRGGLAAYNEQFF; CDR3nt: TGCGCCAGCAGCTTGAGGGGTGGACTAGCAGCTTACAATGAGCAGTTCTTC
v_gene: TRBV4-3; j_gene: TRBJ2-7; abundance: NA; d_gene: TRBD1; CDR3aa: CASSQGSRGSYEQYF; CDR3nt: TGCGCCAGCAGCCAAGGGTCCAGGGGGTCCTACGAGCAGTACTTC
v_gene: TRBV6-2/TRBV6-3; j_gene: TRBJ2-7; abundance: NA; d_gene: NA; CDR3aa: CASSPRFMYEQYF; CDR3nt: TGTGCCAGCAGCCCCAGGTTTATGTACGAGCAGTACTTC
v_gene: TRBV11-2; j_gene: TRBJ2-3; abundance: NA; d_gene: NA; CDR3aa: CASSFPLAASGSGTDTQYF; CDR3nt: TGTGCCAGCAGCTTCCCCCTTGCAGCCAGCGGGTCGGGCACAGATACGCAGTATTTT
v_gene: TRBV9; j_gene: TRBJ2-2; abundance: NA; d_gene: TRBD2; CDR3aa: CASSATSGRAAELFF; CDR3nt: TGTGCCAGCAGCGCGACTAGCGGGAGGGCCGCGGAGCTGTTTTTT
v_gene: TRBV6-5; j_gene: TRBJ2-5; abundance: NA; d_gene: TRBD1; CDR3aa: CASRRDRRGETQYF; CDR3nt: TGTGCCAGCAGAAGGGACAGGCGAGGAGAGACCCAGTACTTC
v_gene: TRBV18; j_gene: TRBJ2-7; abundance: NA; d_gene: NA; CDR3aa: CASSSSTVEEQYF; CDR3nt: TGTGCCAGCTCCTCCTCGACAGTTGAAGAGCAGTACTTC
v_gene: TRBV24-1; j_gene: TRBJ2-5; abundance: NA; d_gene: TRBD1; CDR3aa: CATKGAGREETQYF; CDR3nt: TGTGCCACTAAGGGGGCGGGTAGGGAAGAGACCCAGTACTTC
v_gene: TRBV30; j_gene: TRBJ2-1; abundance: NA; d_gene: NA; CDR3aa: CAWSVILSSYNEQFF; CDR3nt: TGTGCCTGGAGTGTCATACTTAGCTCCTACAATGAGCAGTTCTTC
v_gene: TRBV6-2/TRBV6-3; j_gene: TRBJ2-1; abundance: once; d_gene: TRBD2; CDR3aa: CASSYSGLAGGYNEQFF; CDR3nt: TGTGCCAGCAGTTACTCAGGACTAGCGGGAGGGTACAATGAGCAGTTCTTC
v_gene: TRBV5-5; j_gene: TRBJ2-7; abundance: NA; d_gene: TRBD1; CDR3aa: CASSNRDRAYEQYF; CDR3nt: TGTGCCAGCAGCAACCGGGACAGAGCCTACGAGCAGTACTTC
v_gene: TRBV7-8; j_gene: TRBJ1-5; abundance: NA; d_gene: NA; CDR3aa: CASSRGGPGGNQPQHF; CDR3nt: TGTGCCAGCAGCCGAGGGGGGCCGGGCGGCAATCAGCCCCAGCATTTT
v_gene: TRBV5-1; j_gene: TRBJ2-5; abundance: NA; d_gene: TRBD2; CDR3aa: CASSLVSSGETQYF; CDR3nt: TGCGCCAGCAGCTTGGTATCTAGCGGAGAGACCCAGTACTTC
v_gene: TRBV6-5; j_gene: TRBJ2-1; abundance: NA; d_gene: NA; CDR3aa: CASSYEGFGINEQFF; CDR3nt: TGTGCCAGCAGTTATGAGGGATTTGGGATCAATGAGCAGTTCTTC